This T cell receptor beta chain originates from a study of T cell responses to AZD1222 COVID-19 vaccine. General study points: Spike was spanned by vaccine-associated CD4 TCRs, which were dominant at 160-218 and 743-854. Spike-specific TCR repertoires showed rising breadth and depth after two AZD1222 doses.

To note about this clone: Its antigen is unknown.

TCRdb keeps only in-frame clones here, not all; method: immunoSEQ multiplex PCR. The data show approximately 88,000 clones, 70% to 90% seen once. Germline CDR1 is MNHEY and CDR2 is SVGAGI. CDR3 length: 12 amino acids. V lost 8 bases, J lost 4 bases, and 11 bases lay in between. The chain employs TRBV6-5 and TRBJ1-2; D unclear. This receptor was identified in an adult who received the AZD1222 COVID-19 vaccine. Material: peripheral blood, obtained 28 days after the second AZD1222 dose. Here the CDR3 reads CASRTGSYGYTF. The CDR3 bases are TGTGCCAGCCGTACTGGGAGCTATGGCTACACCTTC.